What follows are 10 T cell receptor beta chains derived from one specimen sequenced in a study of cytomegalovirus exposure and HLA in healthy donors. Primers: 60 Vbeta forward and 13 Jbeta reverse. Assay: immunoSEQ multiplex PCR; the TCRdb copy retains only in-frame clones and omits some. This repertoire shows about 110,000 clones, 60% to 80% found once; its top ten account for approximately 3%. Sequenced material: PBMCs. The receptors stem from a man aged 25-40 years in good health and CMV-seronegative.

V gene TRBV6-5 combines with J gene TRBJ2-2; 8 nucleotides align to TRBD2. The V gene end was trimmed by 4 bases and the J gene end by 4 bases; junction bases not matched to a gene: 8. The CDR3 spans 16 residues. Per germline, CDR1 MNHEY and CDR2 SVGAGI. CDR3 residues: CASSSAGSGSTGELFF. The CDR3 DNA follows: TGTGCCAGCAGTTCCGCCGGGAGCGGGAGCACCGGGGAGCTGTTTTTT.

This chain joins TRBV29-1 and TRBJ1-2, with D uncertain. There are 15 residues in the CDR3. Germline V gives CDR1 SQVTM, CDR2 ANQGSEA. Trimming took off 6 bases at V and 4 bases at J, with 21 bases between the two ends. The CDR3 nucleotides read TGCAGCGTCCTAGAATCCTATCTTTACCCCTATGGCTACACCTTC. Translating gives CSVLESYLYPYGYTF.

The chain couples TRBV11-1 to TRBJ1-1; D may be TRBD1 (5 bases). Trimming took off 6 bases at V and 4 bases at J, with 12 bases between the two ends. The germline V gene has CDR1 SGHAT and CDR2 FQDESV (reference sequence). The CDR3 covers 13 residues. CDR3 in DNA: TGTGCCAGCAGTCCACAGGAGGGCACTGAAGCTTTCTTT. As protein: CASSPQEGTEAFF.

This chain connects TRBV7-2 to TRBJ2-4; D not resolved. Per germline, CDR1 SGHTA and CDR2 FQGNSA. Trimming removed 1 base at V and 1 base at J, with 5 bases between. The CDR3 contains 14 residues. CDR3 protein: CASSLGGAKNIQYF. In DNA form, the CDR3 reads TGTGCCAGCAGCTTAGGCGGCGCCAAAAACATTCAGTACTTC.

This clone has a single count. The rearrangement links TRBV7-9 to TRBJ1-2; TRBD1 aligns across 8 bases. The CDR3 has 15 amino acids. The germline V gene encodes CDR1 SEHNR and CDR2 FQNEAQ (reference sequence). The junction had 12 bases not matched to a gene; V was cut back by 5 bases and J by 7 bases. DNA of the CDR3: TGTGCCAGCAGCCCACGAGGCAGGGGGCCGGCTGGCTACACCTTC. This codes for CASSPRGRGPAGYTF.

About this clone itself: The sample contains more than one DNA sequence encoding this CDR3. The V call is TRBV2, the J call TRBJ2-7; 7 nucleotides agree with TRBD1. The CDR3 runs 13 residues. V was clipped by 8 bases and J by 2 bases; unmatched bases: 6. Germline-derived CDR1 and CDR2 are SNHLY and FYNNEI. For the CDR3, the DNA is TGTGCCAGCTCTAGGGACAGAGCCTACGAGCAGTACTTC. Translation: CASSRDRAYEQYF.

Notes on this clone: The junction departs from the called germline gene at one end, perhaps through a read error. This chain uses TRBV5-1 with TRBJ1-2; 7 bases match TRBD1. The CDR3 covers 15 residues. CDR1 is SGHRS, CDR2 YFSETQ, per germline. CDR3 in DNA: TGTGCCAGCAGCTTGGTAGGGGCAGGACAGGAGGGCTACACCTTC. Its translation is CASSLVGAGQEGYTF.

The chain joins TRBV11-2 to TRBJ2-1; 13 nucleotides match TRBD2. CDR3 length equals 15 residues. Germline lookup yields CDR1 SGHAT and CDR2 FQNNGV. The junction had 3 bases not matched to a gene; V was cut back by 4 bases and J by 6 bases. Written as DNA, the CDR3 is TGTGCCAGCAGCTCGGGACTAGCGGGGACCAATGAGCAGTTCTTC. Translating it yields CASSSGLAGTNEQFF. Full variable domain (rest looked up from reference TRBV11-2 and TRBJ2-1): EAGVAQSPRYKIIEKRQSVAFWCNPISGHATLYWYQQILGQGPKLLIQFQNNGVVDDSQLPKDRFSAERLKGVDSTLKIQPAKLEDSAVYLCASSSGLAGTNEQFFGPGTRLTVL.

V is TRBV2 and J is TRBJ2-1; tentative D call: TRBD1 (6 bases). The CDR3 is 15 amino acids. V was cut by 5 bases and J by 5 bases, with 16 bases left in between. The V gene's germline CDR1 is SNHLY and CDR2 FYNNEI. CDR3 DNA: TGTGCCAGCAGTCTGACCTACAGGGAAGACAATGAGCAGTTCTTC. Protein sequence: CASSLTYREDNEQFF.

This clone was seen more than once but under ten times. This chain uses TRBV18 with TRBJ1-3; D unclear. Trimming removed 6 bases at V and 4 bases at J, with 13 bases between. Germline loops: CDR1 KGHSH, CDR2 LQKENI. This CDR3 contains 14 residues. CDR3 loop: CASSPSTAGNTIYF. The CDR3 bases are TGTGCCAGCTCTCCTTCCACAGCAGGAAACACCATATATTTT.